What follows is one TCR beta chain and its context. This sample is part of a study of blood T cell repertoires in COVID-19. With V trimmed by 4 bases and J by 0 bases, 6 bases remained unmatched. The CDR3 loop spans 16 amino acids. Germline CDR1 SGHNT, CDR2 YYREEE (reference sequence). Sequencing used immunoSEQ multiplex PCR; TCRdb keeps in-frame clones, though not all of them. The sample records about 180,000 clones, 80% to 90% being singletons. This clonotype was sampled from a human donor with active or convalescent COVID-19. The donor label of this sample is uncertain. This chain links TRBV5-4 with TRBJ1-1; 10 bases agree with TRBD1. The sequencing sample was made of peripheral blood. CDR3 DNA: TGTGCCAGCAGCCCAGGACAGGGGGGGATGAACACTGAAGCTTTCTTT. This sequence encodes CASSPGQGGMNTEAFF. The full variable domain, its missing parts supplied by reference TRBV5-4 and TRBJ1-1, is ETGVTQSPTHLIKTRGQQVTLRCSSQSGHNTVSWYQQALGQGPQFIFQYYREEENGRGNFPPRFSGLQFPNYSSELNVNALELDDSALYLCASSPGQGGMNTEAFFGQGTRLTVV.